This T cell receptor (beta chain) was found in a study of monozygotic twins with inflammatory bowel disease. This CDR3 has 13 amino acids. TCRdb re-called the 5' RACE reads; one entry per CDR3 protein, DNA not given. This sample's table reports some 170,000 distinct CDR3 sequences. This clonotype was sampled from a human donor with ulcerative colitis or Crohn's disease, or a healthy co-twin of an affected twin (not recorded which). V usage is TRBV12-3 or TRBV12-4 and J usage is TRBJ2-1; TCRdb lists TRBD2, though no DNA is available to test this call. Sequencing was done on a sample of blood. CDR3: CASSQGLAGEQFF.